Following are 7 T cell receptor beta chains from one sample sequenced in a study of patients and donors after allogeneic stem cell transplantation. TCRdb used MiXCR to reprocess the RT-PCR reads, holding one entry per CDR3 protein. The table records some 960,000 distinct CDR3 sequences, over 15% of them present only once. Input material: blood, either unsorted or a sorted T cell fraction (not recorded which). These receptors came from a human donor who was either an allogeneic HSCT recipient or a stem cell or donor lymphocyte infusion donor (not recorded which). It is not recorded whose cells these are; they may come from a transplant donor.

CDR3 bases: TGCGCCAGCAGCCAAGCGGCAGGTGACTCCTACGAGCAGTACTTC. As protein: CASSQAAGDSYEQYF. The V and J genes are TRBV4-3 and TRBJ2-7; the D is unclear. V was trimmed by 1 base and J by 0 bases, leaving 10 bases between them. The V gene's germline CDR1 is LGHNA and CDR2 YSLEER. The CDR3 consists of 15 residues.

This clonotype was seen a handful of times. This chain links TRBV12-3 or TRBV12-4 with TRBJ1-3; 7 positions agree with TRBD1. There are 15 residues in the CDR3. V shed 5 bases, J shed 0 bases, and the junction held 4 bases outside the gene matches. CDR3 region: CASSRQGPSGNTIYF. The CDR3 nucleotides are TGTGCCAGCAGTCGACAGGGCCCCTCTGGAAACACCATATATTTT.

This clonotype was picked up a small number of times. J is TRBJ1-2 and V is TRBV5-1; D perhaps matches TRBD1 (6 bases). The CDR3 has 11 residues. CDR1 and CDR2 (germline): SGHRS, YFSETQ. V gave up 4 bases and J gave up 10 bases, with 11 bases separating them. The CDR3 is CASSERGIYTF. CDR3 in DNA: TGCGCCAGCAGCGAGAGGGGGATCTACACCTTC. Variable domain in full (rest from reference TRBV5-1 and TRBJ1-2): KAGVTQTPRYLIKTRGQQVTLSCSPISGHRSVSWYQQTPGQGLQFLFEYFSETQRNKGNFPGRFSGRQFSNSRSEMNVSTLELGDSALYLCASSERGIYTFGSGTRLTVV.

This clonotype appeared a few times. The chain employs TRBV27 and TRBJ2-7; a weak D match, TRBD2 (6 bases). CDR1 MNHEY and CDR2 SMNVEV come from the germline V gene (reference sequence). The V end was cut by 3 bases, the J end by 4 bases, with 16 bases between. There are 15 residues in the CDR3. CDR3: CASSLVSAGRYEQYF. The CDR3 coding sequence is TGTGCCAGCAGTTTGGTGTCGGCAGGGAGGTACGAGCAGTACTTC.

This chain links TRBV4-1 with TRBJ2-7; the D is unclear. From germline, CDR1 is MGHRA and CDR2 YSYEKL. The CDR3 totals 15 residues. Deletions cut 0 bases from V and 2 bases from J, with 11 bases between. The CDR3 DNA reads TGCGCCAGCAGCCAAGATGCAGGAATAGCCTACGAGCAGTACTTC. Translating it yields CASSQDAGIAYEQYF.

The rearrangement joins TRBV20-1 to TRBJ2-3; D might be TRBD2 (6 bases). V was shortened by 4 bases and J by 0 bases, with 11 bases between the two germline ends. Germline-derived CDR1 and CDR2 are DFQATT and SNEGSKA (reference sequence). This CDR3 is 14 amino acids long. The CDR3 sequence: CSATHRGSTDTQYF. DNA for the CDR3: TGCAGTGCTACTCACCGGGGGAGCACAGATACGCAGTATTTT.

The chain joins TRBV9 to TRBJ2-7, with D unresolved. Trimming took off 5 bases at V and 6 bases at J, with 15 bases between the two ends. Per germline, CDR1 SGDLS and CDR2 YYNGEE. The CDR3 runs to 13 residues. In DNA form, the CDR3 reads TGTGCCAGCAGTTCCAAGCTAGAATCCGAGCAGTACTTC. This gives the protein CASSSKLESEQYF.